This entry features one T cell receptor (beta chain) sequence. Trimming left V 1 base short and J 2 bases short, with 6 bases between. This CDR3 comprises 14 residues. Germline V gene data show CDR1 as SGHKS and CDR2 as YYEKEE (reference sequence). The data belong to a study of blood T cell repertoires in COVID-19. On the study more broadly: The United States, Italy and Spain supplied acute and convalescent COVID-19 samples. T cells, B-cell-depleted T cells, or PBMCs provided the cDNA or gDNA that served as material.

Per the original data handling: Estimation of nucleated cell counts relied on the amplification of reference gene primers. The data were produced by immunoSEQ multiplex PCR, yet TCRdb's version contains in-frame clones alone and is incomplete. V, J and clone size are taken as reported in that table, and D and trimming were inferred from the DNA itself. This table has approximately 210,000 clones, roughly nine tenths appearing once. The chain combines TRBV5-5 with TRBJ2-2; D is undetermined. The receptor comes from a woman in her 70s with acute or convalescent COVID-19. Sequenced material: peripheral blood. DNA for the CDR3: TGTGCCAGCAGCTTGCCTAAAAACACCGGGGAGCTGTTTTTT. Translating it yields CASSLPKNTGELFF. Full variable domain (remainder filled in from reference TRBV5-5 and TRBJ2-2): DAGVTQSPTHLIKTRGQQVTLRCSPISGHKSVSWYQQVLGQGPQFIFQYYEKEERGRGNFPDRFSARQFPNYSSELNVNALLLGDSALYLCASSLPKNTGELFFGEGSRLTVL.